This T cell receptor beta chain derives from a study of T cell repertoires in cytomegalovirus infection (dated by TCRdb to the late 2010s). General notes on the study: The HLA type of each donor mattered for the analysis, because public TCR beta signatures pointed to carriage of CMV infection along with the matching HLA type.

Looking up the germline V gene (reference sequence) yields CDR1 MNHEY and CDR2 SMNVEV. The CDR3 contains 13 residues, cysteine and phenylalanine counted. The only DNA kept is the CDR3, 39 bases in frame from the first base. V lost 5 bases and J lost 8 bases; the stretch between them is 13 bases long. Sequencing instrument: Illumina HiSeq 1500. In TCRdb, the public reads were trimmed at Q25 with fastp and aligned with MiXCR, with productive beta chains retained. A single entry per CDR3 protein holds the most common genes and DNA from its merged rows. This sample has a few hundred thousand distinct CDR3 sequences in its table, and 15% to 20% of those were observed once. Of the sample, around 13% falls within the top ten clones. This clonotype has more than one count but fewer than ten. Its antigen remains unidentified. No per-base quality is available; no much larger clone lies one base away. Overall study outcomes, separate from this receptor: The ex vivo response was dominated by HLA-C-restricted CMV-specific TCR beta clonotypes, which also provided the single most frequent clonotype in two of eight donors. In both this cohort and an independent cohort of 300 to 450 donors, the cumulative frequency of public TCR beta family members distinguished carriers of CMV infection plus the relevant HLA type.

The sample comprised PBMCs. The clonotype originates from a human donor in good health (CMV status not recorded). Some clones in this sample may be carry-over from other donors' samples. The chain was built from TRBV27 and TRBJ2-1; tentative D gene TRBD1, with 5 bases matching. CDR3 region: CASSPSGFHEQFF. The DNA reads TGTGCCAGCAGTCCTTCAGGGTTCCATGAGCAGTTCTTC.